The 20 T cell receptor beta chains below all came from one sample that was sequenced in a study of cytomegalovirus exposure and HLA in healthy donors. PCR used 60 Vbeta primers and 13 Jbeta primers. Measured with immunoSEQ multiplex PCR; TCRdb has only the in-frame clones, and not every one. Seen in this sample are about 190,000 clones; the ten most common clones hold 6.5%. Sequencing was performed on PBMCs. The receptors here all came from a man aged 25 to 45 in good health and CMV-seronegative.

V and J are TRBV19 and TRBJ1-5; 7 bases line up with TRBD1. V lost 4 bases to trimming and J lost 2 bases; unmatched junction nucleotides: 8. The length of the CDR3 is 16 residues. Germline V gives CDR1 LNHDA, CDR2 SQIVND (reference sequence). The CDR3 DNA sequence: TGTGCCAGTAGTAGAACAGGGGTTTTGGGCAATCAGCCCCAGCATTTT. This gives the protein CASSRTGVLGNQPQHF.

The J gene is TRBJ2-5, the V gene TRBV6-8; the D gene is possibly TRBD2 (5 bases). V lost 4 bases and J lost 4, with 13 bases in between. Germline CDR1 MNHGY, CDR2 SAAAGT. The CDR3 length is 14 residues. The CDR3, as DNA: TGTGCCAGCAGTTCCCTAGCTGGTCTAGAGACCCAGTACTTC. Its protein product is CASSSLAGLETQYF.

In the case of this clone: Germline and junction disagree at one end, which may indicate a read error. The same CDR3 also results from other DNA sequences found in this sample. The chain carries TRBV6-1 and TRBJ2-7, with a weak D call TRBD1 (5 bases). This CDR3 has 12 amino acids. Germline V gene data show CDR1 as MNHNS and CDR2 as SASEGT. In nucleotides, the CDR3 is TGCGCCAGCACATCAGACAGCTACGAGCAGTACTTC. Translated, it gives CASTSDSYEQYF.

The chain employs TRBV4-2 and TRBJ2-3; possible D gene TRBD2, 5 bases. Deletions cut 1 base from V and 0 bases from J, with 8 bases between. The CDR3 is made up of 15 amino acids. Germline V gene sequence: CDR1 LGHNA, CDR2 YNFKEQ. CDR3 DNA: TGTGCCAGCAGCCAAGGGACTTCTAGCACAGATACGCAGTATTTT. Its protein is CASSQGTSSTDTQYF.

The chain uses TRBV28 and TRBJ2-3, with 8 bases that match TRBD1. V shed 7 bases, J shed 8 bases, and the junction held 17 bases outside the gene matches. Germline assignment: CDR1 MDHEN and CDR2 SYDVKM. There are 16 residues in the CDR3. The CDR3 region is CASTTSSDRAVGTQYF. CDR3 nucleotide sequence: TGTGCCAGCACCACCAGCTCGGACAGGGCGGTCGGTACGCAGTATTTT.

The V call is TRBV18, the J call TRBJ2-1, with 9 bases aligning to TRBD1. CDR1 is KGHSH, CDR2 LQKENI, per germline. V shed 2 bases, J shed 7 bases, and the junction held 6 bases outside the gene matches. The CDR3 is 15 amino acids. CDR3 DNA: TGTGCCAGCTCACCAAGGGGAGGGACAGGGAATGAGCAGTTCTTC. This sequence encodes CASSPRGGTGNEQFF.

The chain carries TRBV7-9 and TRBJ1-6; 11 nucleotides align to TRBD1. This CDR3 region has 15 residues. J was trimmed by 10 bases and V by 4 bases; bases with no gene match: 6. The V gene's germline CDR1 is SEHNR and CDR2 FQNEAQ (reference sequence). CDR3 DNA sequence: TGTGCCAGCAGCTCAACCGGGACAGGGGGATCACCCCTCCACTTT. Translating it yields CASSSTGTGGSPLHF.

The gene calls are TRBV6-5 and TRBJ2-3; D gene uncertain. The CDR3 runs to 13 residues. V lost 4 bases and J 2 bases, leaving 7 bases between the germline ends. Looked up from germline, CDR1 is MNHEY and CDR2 is SVGAGI. CDR3 protein: CASSSQDTDTQYF. CDR3 coding DNA: TGTGCCAGCAGTTCTCAGGACACAGATACGCAGTATTTT.

The CDR3 bases are TGTGCCAGCAGCGTAGCTCCACAGGCTAATGAAAAACTGTTTTTT. Translated, it gives CASSVAPQANEKLFF. This chain joins TRBV9 and TRBJ1-4, with a tentative D call TRBD1 (5 bases). Germline V gene sequence: CDR1 SGDLS, CDR2 YYNGEE. The length of the CDR3 is 15 residues. The germline V and J ends were trimmed by 0 bases and 3 bases, with 9 bases remaining between them.

The chain uses TRBV5-1 and TRBJ2-5; 11 positions agree with TRBD1. V was clipped by 4 bases and J by 2 bases; unmatched bases: 7. The germline gives CDR1 SGHRS, CDR2 YFSETQ. The CDR3 is 16 amino acids. The CDR3 DNA reads TGCGCCAGCAGCCACGGGACAGGGGGACCACAAGAGACCCAGTACTTC. Protein product: CASSHGTGGPQETQYF.

The genes are TRBV14 and TRBJ1-3, with D uncertain. The CDR3 contains 14 residues. V lost 4 bases, J lost 0 bases, and 7 bases lay in between. Germline V gene data show CDR1 as SGHDN and CDR2 as FVKESK. CDR3 residues: CASSPLNSGNTIYF. For the CDR3, the DNA is TGTGCCAGCAGCCCTCTTAACTCTGGAAACACCATATATTTT.

V gene TRBV2 combines with J gene TRBJ1-1, with D uncertain. The CDR3 is 13 residues long. Germline lookup yields CDR1 SNHLY and CDR2 FYNNEI. Trimming cost V 8 bases and J 1 base, with 11 bases left between them. CDR3 sequence: CASDRRGNTEAFF. Here the CDR3 DNA reads TGTGCCAGCGACCGTCGAGGGAACACTGAAGCTTTCTTT. Drawing the rest from reference TRBV2 and TRBJ1-1, the complete variable domain is EPEVTQTPSHQVTQMGQEVILRCVPISNHLYFYWYRQILGQKVEFLVSFYNNEISEKSEIFDDQFSVERPDGSNFTLKIRSTKLEDSAMYFCASDRRGNTEAFFGQGTRLTVV.

This rearrangement joins TRBV10-3 to TRBJ2-7; 9 nucleotides match TRBD1. There are 15 residues in the CDR3. Germline CDR1 and CDR2: ENHRY and SYGVKD. V lost 5 bases to trimming and J lost 5 bases; unmatched junction nucleotides: 10. CDR3 sequence: CAISIRDRAFHEQYF. The CDR3 DNA reads as TGTGCCATCAGTATCCGGGACAGGGCCTTCCACGAGCAGTACTTC.

This chain links TRBV10-3 with TRBJ1-5; D is perhaps TRBD1 (5 bases). Trimming took 10 bases from V and 0 from J, leaving 13 bases between them. The CDR3 consists of 14 residues. Germline assignment: CDR1 ENHRY and CDR2 SYGVKD. DNA for the CDR3: TGTGCCACCCAAAGGGGTTATAGCAATCAGCCCCAGCATTTT. It yields the protein CATQRGYSNQPQHF.

The chain couples TRBV11-3 to TRBJ2-1; 7 bases map to TRBD2. CDR1 is SGHNT and CDR2 is YENEEA in the germline V gene. Unmatched junction bases numbered 2, after V lost 1 base and J lost 2 bases. This CDR3 is built from 15 residues. CDR3 region: CASSLAGTTYNEQFF. The CDR3 DNA is TGTGCCAGCAGCTTAGCGGGGACTACCTACAATGAGCAGTTCTTC.

The chain is built from TRBV5-4 and TRBJ2-7, with 11 bases fitting TRBD2. This CDR3 comprises 16 residues. V gave up 1 base and J gave up 4 bases; unmatched junction bases: 7. Germline V CDR1 and CDR2: SGHNT, YYREEE (reference sequence). DNA of the CDR3: TGTGCCAGCAGCTTGCTTCCGACTAGCGGGACTTACGAGCAGTACTTC. Its protein is CASSLLPTSGTYEQYF.

The V and J genes are TRBV7-9 and TRBJ1-5, with TRBD1 matching 8 bases. This CDR3 has 14 amino acids. After removal of 5 bases from V and 6 bases from J, the junction contained 6 bases not matched to a gene. Per the germline V gene, CDR1 is SEHNR and CDR2 is FQNEAQ (reference sequence). The CDR3 reads CASSRGQGGQPQHF. CDR3 DNA sequence: TGTGCCAGCAGCCGAGGACAGGGCGGTCAGCCCCAGCATTTT.

The chain couples TRBV7-9 to TRBJ2-7; the match to TRBD1 covers 9 bases. CDR3 length equals 15 residues. CDR1 SEHNR and CDR2 FQNEAQ come from the germline V gene (reference sequence). V lost 2 bases and J lost 4; bases outside the gene matches: 6. The CDR3, as DNA: TGTGCCAGCAGCTTAACGGGACAGGGCAAGTACGAGCAGTACTTC. Amino acid sequence: CASSLTGQGKYEQYF.

In regard to this clone: The junction shows a germline mismatch at one end, possibly a read error. The chain joins TRBV10-3 to TRBJ1-6, with a weak D call TRBD1 (5 bases). CDR1 ENHRY and CDR2 SYGVKD come from the germline V gene. This CDR3 spans 13 amino acids. The DNA of the CDR3 is TGTGCCGTCAGGGACGGGATGAATTCACCCCTCCACTTT. Translating gives CAVRDGMNSPLHF.

The chain is built from TRBV4-3 and TRBJ2-7; a weak D match, TRBD2 (6 bases). Trimming stripped 0 bases from V and 2 bases from J, with 14 bases between. Germline assignment: CDR1 LGHNA and CDR2 YSLEER. The CDR3 totals 16 residues. CDR3 loop: CASSQDLKGLTYEQYF. The CDR3, as DNA: TGCGCCAGCAGCCAAGATTTGAAGGGACTTACCTACGAGCAGTACTTC.